This T cell receptor beta chain appears in the sequencing data of a study of cytomegalovirus exposure and HLA in healthy donors (dated by TCRdb to about 2017). Notes on the research overall: According to an earlier analysis of 587 of the donors, 150 million to 200 million T cells yielded over 100 million unique TCR beta sequences and about 300 Gb of sequence data. Approximately 310 gigabases of sequencing data and tens of millions of unique TCR sequences were included in an early release covering 550 to 650 HLA-typed donors. Of the roughly 390 genotyped donors, over 80% were placed in the genetic ancestry cluster associated with self-reported Caucasian donors. The study aimed to test whether cataloging public T cell receptors could reveal signatures of past pathogen exposure. The study used immunosequencing to profile the T cell repertoires of about 670 subjects and linked those repertoires to cytomegalovirus serostatus. Along with the approximately 650-subject first cohort, a separate validation cohort of over 90 different subjects was used. The study combined high-throughput TCR immunosequencing, statistical association of individual TCRs with disease status, and machine learning to predict cytomegalovirus infection status. In a later analysis, previously published TCR beta repertoires from several hundred donors were re-analyzed and high-resolution HLA genotyping was added so that TCR occurrence patterns could be studied. The later analysis used no new phenotypic data to find candidate immune exposures, relying instead on TCR beta sequences and their occurrence across donors. An earlier analysis of several hundred of the donors applied high-throughput TCR beta sequencing to assess whether each TCR beta V gene segment acted as functional or pseudogenic. Donor age, sex, ethnicity and CMV serostatus were collected together with the repertoire data. Genome-wide SNP genotypes for about 55% of the roughly 670 donors were used in a later genetic analysis, which treated that subset as a discovery cohort. All discovery cohort repertoires had been generated on a single sequencing platform. HLA typing included class I and class II loci at four-digit resolution. Typing coverage varied by locus: about 629-640 donors for A, B, C, DRB1 and DQB1; under 550 for DQA1; over 600 for DPA1; some 470 for DPB1. Roughly five DR-DQ haplotypes were handled as single units for association and clustering, since linkage in the cohort was strong. On average, roughly 200,000 unique TCR beta nucleotide sequences were sequenced per donor among a few hundred genotyped donors of the cohort, with roughly 20% of those sequences being non-productive. The paper's findings and limits, for the study overall: A further reported finding was that TCR beta sequences accurately predicted the HLA-A and HLA-B alleles for most subjects in the first cohort. Roughly uniform sequencing depth across donors was assumed in presence/absence analyses, although this assumption may not hold. A cluster of highly shared sequence variants was judged likely to represent a technical artifact of the sequencing pipeline. Across donors, most TCR sequences were observed very rarely, whereas some public TCRs were present in many individuals. In an earlier analysis of several hundred of the donors, most TCR beta V segments were observed in productive rearrangements about 87% or about 30% of the time, broadly matching IMGT annotations. According to a later genetic analysis, donors in an Asian-associated ancestry cluster had fewer N-insertions in productive TCRs than the approximately 710-donor mean. V-gene and J-gene trimming of TCR beta chains was associated with a missense DCLRE1C variant in a later genetic analysis, and the association was replicated in an independent cohort. A total of roughly 160 TCR beta chains were listed by the study as associated with cytomegalovirus. According to a later analysis, TCR association rates differed among HLA loci, with DRB1 alleles showing the most associated TCRs and HLA-C alleles showing the fewest. Correlated functional status among segregating V segments might reflect linkage disequilibrium, but an unknown experimental factor could not be ruled out. Some IMGT-functional V segments, including TRBV6-2 and TRBV6-3, could not be told apart with the 87-base-pair reads, so those segments were excluded. For the cohort, immune exposure information was limited to CMV serostatus. The authors suggested that the approach could potentially be extended to other disease states and immunological phenotypes. The cohort was sequenced for TCR beta chains only, and without alpha or paired-chain data the features that could be detected were limited. Assigning TCR associations to individual alleles was difficult when HLA alleles, especially DR and DQ, strongly co-occurred. In a later analysis, several top co-occurrence clusters were reported to appear linked to parvovirus B19, influenza, CMV and Epstein-Barr virus. Because some donors lacked HLA typing at each locus, the association tests relied only on the typed subset. A later analysis found that most CMV-associated TCR beta chains appeared HLA-restricted, with HLA associations seemingly driven largely by CMV exposure. The classifier was reported to diagnose cytomegalovirus status with high specificity and sensitivity in both the original cohort and the validation cohort. In vitro tests confirmed that a few of the cytomegalovirus-associated TCR beta chains recognize cytomegalovirus antigens. Because counts were too low, seventeen rarely observed V segments, including chromosome 9 orphons, were excluded from the earlier analysis of about 500 of the donors. Specific HLA alleles were associated with over 15,000 TCR beta sequences at a false discovery rate of 0.05 in a later analysis. In a later analysis, HLA-associated TCR beta chains showed more clonal expansion and lower generation probabilities than non-associated chains that were equally common.

Taken from the germline V gene, the CDR1 and CDR2 loops are SNHLY and FYNNEI. The CDR3 runs 15 amino acids, cysteine and phenylalanine included. Just the 45-base CDR3 DNA is kept, in frame starting at base 1. V has 7 bases trimmed and J has 4 bases trimmed; junction bases matching no gene number 11. The library was prepared using the immunoSEQ multiplex PCR assay. The multiplex PCR relied on a mix of 60 forward primers for TCR Vbeta segments and 13 reverse primers for TCR Jbeta segments. A multiplex PCR assay on genomic DNA amplified the CDR3 region of rearranged TCR beta genes. Amplified TCR beta libraries were sequenced as 87-base-pair reads on the Illumina HiSeq System. From the authors' description of their analysis: A later analysis counted tens of millions of unique TCR beta chains across the 666 repertoires, and roughly 9.9 million of these chains were shared by at least two donors. Raw reads were error-corrected and collapsed into unique sequences with a nearest-neighbor algorithm that merged closely related sequences to remove PCR and sequencing errors. Alignment of CDR3 sequences to IMGT reference sequences was used to assign V, D and J gene segments. For a sequence to be retained, a match of at least six nucleotides was required to both a V gene segment and a J gene segment. A rearrangement counted as productive if the CDR3 had no stop codons and remained in frame with V and J, and every other rearrangement counted as non-productive. CDR3 was defined according to IMGT convention as the region running from the second conserved V-encoded cysteine to the conserved J-encoded phenylalanine. Sequences without an unambiguous match to a single V gene segment were excluded from the earlier analysis of a few hundred of the donors. In an earlier analysis of around 600 of the donors, V segments were called functional above 56.7% productive rearrangements and were called segregating when the between-donor standard deviation exceeded 5%. To diagnose cytomegalovirus status from the catalog of TCR beta chain sequences, a statistical classification framework was built. A later analysis assigned V and J genes by comparing TCR nucleotide sequences with IMGT/GENE-DB human TR gene sequences. Using the TCRdist pipeline, a later analysis assigned CDR3 sequences along with most-parsimonious VDJ recombination scenarios. In a later analysis, each TCR beta chain was defined by its CDR3 amino acid sequence together with its V-gene family, and reads without a unique V-gene family were excluded. As a way to deal with suspected cross-contamination and a sequencing artifact, a later analysis dropped approximately 590 nucleotide sequences that were highly shared and had low generation probability. For each public chain, a later analysis derived a clonal expansion index from normalized ranks of inferred template counts within each repertoire. In a later analysis, generation probabilities were computed using a VDJ recombination model fitted to out-of-frame rearrangements, and the results were checked against IGoR. In a later analysis, TCR-TCR, TCR-HLA and TCR-CMV co-occurrence was scored with hypergeometric tests, and a repertoire-size bias correction was applied to TCR pairs. A later analysis estimated false discovery rates by permuting HLA or CMV assignments 20 times. A later analysis grouped co-occurring TCRs with DBSCAN, adding TCRdist sequence similarity when clustering within HLA-allele-positive subsets. For co-occurrence clustering, repertoires with fewer than 30,000 or more than 120,000 public chains were excluded, along with 5 or 6 repertoires with anomalous nucleotide sharing. The source is immuneACCESS, and TCRdb retained only in-frame sequences with V and J called. Part of the clones is not carried over; for the studies checked, unresolved V genes explain less than half of this, and the remainder is unexplained. V and J calls and clone size are those listed in that table; D and trimming were worked out from the DNA. The sample table lists some 130,000 clones, around 73% of them with a count of one. The ten largest clones represent over 1% of the sample.

In regard to this clone: Its antigen is not yet known. Base qualities are not provided; no much larger clone lies one nucleotide away.

In total, 630 or so healthy bone marrow donors made up the cohort. At the time of sampling, every cohort member was nominally healthy, though immune exposures that went unrecorded were likely present. The donor was CMV seronegative and belonged to the group of 320 or so seronegative cohort members. A peripheral blood sample was provided by each donor, and peripheral blood mononuclear cells were used for TCR beta sequencing. The Qiagen DNeasy Blood Extraction Kit was used to extract genomic DNA from the blood cell samples. The sample was PBMCs. The sequence joins TRBV2 to TRBJ2-5, and 8 junctional nucleotides match TRBD2. This receptor was taken from a woman aged 40 to 49 in good health and CMV-seronegative. The nucleotide sequence reads as follows: TGTGCCAGCAAGGGGGGCGGGGGGCCGGGAGAGACCCAGTACTTC. Translation gives CASKGGGGPGETQYF.